This TCR beta chain appears in the sequencing data of a study of T cell responses to AZD1222 COVID-19 vaccine. Points from the study as a whole: Donors, mostly white British, included more females; clonal diversity was possibly underestimated. Repertoire sampling occurred only after the peak T cell response.

Only in-frame clones appear in the TCRdb table, and some are missing; sequencing was by immunoSEQ multiplex PCR. Altogether tens of thousands of clones are present, approximately 79% being singletons, with the ten largest covering 20%. This clone was detected once. What it binds is not known. This CDR3 has 12 amino acids. V gave up 5 bases and J gave up 6 bases, with 9 bases separating them. CDR1 is SGHVS, CDR2 FQNEAQ, per germline. The clonotype comes from an adult in good health. The starting material was peripheral blood, obtained on day 0 of MenACWY control vaccination. This rearrangement joins TRBV7-8 to TRBJ2-3; D call uncertain. CDR3 amino acids: CASSQMGDTQYF. CDR3 DNA sequence: TGTGCCAGCAGCCAAATGGGGGATACGCAGTATTTT.